The following is a T cell receptor beta chain sequence with its context. The antigen is not known. A second PCR, run for about 6 to 11 cycles, used a sample-barcoded 5' primer plus a J-beta primer mix. Through a template-switch adaptor with 12 random nucleotides, each cDNA molecule received a tag. TCRdb reprocessed the 5' RACE reads via MiXCR and lists one record per CDR3 protein. The sample yields about 1.6 million distinct CDR3 sequences, 34% seen once. The CDR3 runs to 14 residues. Germline CDR1 SGHRS, CDR2 YFSETQ. This entry belongs to a study of blood T cells in healthy people across ages. In terms of origin and age, donors were healthy Caucasian individuals from Russia aged about 6 to 90. Study findings and constraints: More naive CD4+ cells and higher diversity marked long-lived donors relative to aged donors. With age, beta diversity per million T cells declined roughly linearly, significantly by approximately 40.

Sequenced material: blood. This clonotype originated in a woman younger than 45 in good health. This chain links TRBV5-1 with TRBJ2-5; weak D call: TRBD2 (5 bases). The closer fit of TRBJ2-7 to the DNA end suggests the J call may be wrong. In DNA form, the CDR3 reads TGCGCCAGCAGCGTAACGGGGTGGAGAAACGAGCAGTACTTC. Amino acid sequence: CASSVTGWRNEQYF.